A single sample gave rise to the 5 T cell receptor beta chains below, sequenced in a study of blood T cell repertoires in COVID-19. Libraries were prepared by immunoSEQ multiplex PCR; TCRdb keeps only in-frame clonotypes and omits some of them. The table lists 55,000 to 75,000 clones, around nine tenths of them singletons. Specimen: peripheral blood. These receptors were obtained from a human donor with active COVID-19. The donor label of this sample is uncertain.

This clone was seen once. This chain links TRBV6-5 with TRBJ1-1; maybe TRBD1 (6 bases). Germline V gene data show CDR1 as MNHEY and CDR2 as SVGAGI. The CDR3 runs 15 residues. V was clipped by 5 bases and J by 3 bases, with 16 bases between them. In nucleotides, the CDR3 is TGTGCCAGCAGTCAGCGACAGGACCGAGACACTGAAGCTTTCTTT. The encoded protein is CASSQRQDRDTEAFF.

The rearrangement joins TRBV5-1 to TRBJ1-5, with D possibly matching TRBD1 (5 bases). The CDR3 loop spans 14 amino acids. Germline CDR1 is SGHRS and CDR2 is YFSETQ. V was trimmed by 0 bases and J by 9 bases, leaving 13 bases between them. CDR3 amino acids: CASSLEGEGGPQHF. The CDR3 DNA reads as TGCGCCAGCAGCTTGGAAGGGGAGGGAGGGCCCCAGCATTTT.

V is TRBV9 and J is TRBJ2-1; D is ambiguous. Germline CDR1 SGDLS, CDR2 YYNGEE. Trimming shortened V by 0 bases and J by 0 bases, and 10 bases separated the two germline ends. The CDR3 runs 16 residues. CDR3 sequence: CASSVASESSYNEQFF. Here the CDR3 DNA reads TGTGCCAGCAGCGTAGCGTCGGAGAGCTCCTACAATGAGCAGTTCTTC.

This chain connects TRBV7-6 to TRBJ2-1, with D tentatively TRBD1 (8 bases). The CDR3 is made up of 15 amino acids. Germline assignment: CDR1 SGHVS and CDR2 FNYEAQ. Trimming pared 2 bases from V and 11 bases from J, leaving 19 bases between. The CDR3 sequence is CASSLNSDREGKQFF. Here the CDR3 DNA reads TGTGCCAGCAGCTTAAACTCGGACAGGGAGGGAAAGCAGTTCTTC. Based on the CDR3 plus reference TRBV7-6 and TRBJ2-1, the full variable domain is GAGVSQSPRYKVTKRGQDVALRCDPISGHVSLYWYRQALGQGPEFLTYFNYEAQQDKSGLPNDRFSAERPEGSISTLTIQRTEQRDSAMYRCASSLNSDREGKQFFGPGTRLTVL.

The chain has TRBV2 and TRBJ1-2, with TRBD1 matching over 9 bases. CDR1 is SNHLY and CDR2 is FYNNEI in the germline V gene. J gave up 7 bases and V 8 bases, and 8 bases lay outside the gene matches. CDR3 length: 13 amino acids. The CDR3 DNA follows: TGTGCCAGCGGGGACAGGGAAATTGTTGGCTACACCTTC. Translation: CASGDREIVGYTF.